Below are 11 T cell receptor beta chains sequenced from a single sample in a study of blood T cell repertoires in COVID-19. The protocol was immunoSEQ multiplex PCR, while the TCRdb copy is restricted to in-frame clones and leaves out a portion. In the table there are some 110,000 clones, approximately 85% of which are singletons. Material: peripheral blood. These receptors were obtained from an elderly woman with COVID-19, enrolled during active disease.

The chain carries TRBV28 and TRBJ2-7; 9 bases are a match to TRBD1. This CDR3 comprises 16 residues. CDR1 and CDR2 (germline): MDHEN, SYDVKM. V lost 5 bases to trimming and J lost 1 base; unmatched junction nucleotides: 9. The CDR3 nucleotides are TGTGCCAGCAGTGCAAACAGGGGGCGCGGGTCCTACGAGCAGTACTTC. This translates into CASSANRGRGSYEQYF.

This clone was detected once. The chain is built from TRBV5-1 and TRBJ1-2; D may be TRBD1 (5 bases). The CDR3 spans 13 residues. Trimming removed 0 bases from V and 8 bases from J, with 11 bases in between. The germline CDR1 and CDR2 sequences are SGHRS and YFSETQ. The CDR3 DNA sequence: TGCGCCAGCAGCTTGGCCAGGGAAGGAGGCTACACCTTC. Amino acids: CASSLAREGGYTF.

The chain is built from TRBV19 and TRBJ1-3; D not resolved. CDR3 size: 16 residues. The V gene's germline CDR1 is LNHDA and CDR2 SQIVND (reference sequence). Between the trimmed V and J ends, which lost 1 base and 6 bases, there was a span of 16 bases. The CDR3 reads CASSIGGESSENTIYF. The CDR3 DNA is TGTGCCAGTAGTATAGGCGGGGAATCTTCCGAAAACACCATATATTTT.

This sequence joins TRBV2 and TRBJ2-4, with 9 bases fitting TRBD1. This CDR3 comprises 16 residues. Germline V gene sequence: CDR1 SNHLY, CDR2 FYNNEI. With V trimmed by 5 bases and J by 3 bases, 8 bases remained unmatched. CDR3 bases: TGTGCCAGCAGTCGGGACAGGGTACTAGTCAAAAACATTCAGTACTTC. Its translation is CASSRDRVLVKNIQYF.

The chain's CDR3 is CASSFSQGATLYNEQFF. CDR3 DNA: TGTGCCAGCAGTTTTAGCCAGGGGGCGACCCTATACAATGAGCAGTTCTTC. The chain has TRBV28 and TRBJ2-1; 8 nucleotides agree with TRBD1. Trimming at V came to 3 bases and at J to 4 bases, leaving 11 bases not matched to a gene. The CDR3 is 17 amino acids. The germline V gene has CDR1 MDHEN and CDR2 SYDVKM.

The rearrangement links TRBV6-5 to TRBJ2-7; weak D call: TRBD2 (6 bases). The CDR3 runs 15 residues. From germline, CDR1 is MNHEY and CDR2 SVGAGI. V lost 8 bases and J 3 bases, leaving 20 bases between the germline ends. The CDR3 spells CASAGSIGAFYEQYF. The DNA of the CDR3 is TGTGCCAGCGCGGGATCAATTGGGGCATTCTACGAGCAGTACTTC.

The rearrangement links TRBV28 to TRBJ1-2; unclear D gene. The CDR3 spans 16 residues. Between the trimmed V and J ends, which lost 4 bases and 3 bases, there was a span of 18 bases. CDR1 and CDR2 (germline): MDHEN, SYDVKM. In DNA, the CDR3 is TGTGCCAGCAGTTCCCCTCTAGAGAGGGAAGACTATGGCTACACCTTC. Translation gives CASSSPLEREDYGYTF.

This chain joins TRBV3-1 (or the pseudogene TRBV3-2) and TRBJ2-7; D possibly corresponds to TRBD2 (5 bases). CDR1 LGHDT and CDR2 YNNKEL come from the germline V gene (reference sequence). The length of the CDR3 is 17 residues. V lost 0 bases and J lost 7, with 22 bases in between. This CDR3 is CASSQDRNSAHVREQYF. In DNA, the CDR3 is TGTGCCAGCAGCCAAGATAGAAATAGCGCCCACGTTAGGGAGCAGTACTTC.

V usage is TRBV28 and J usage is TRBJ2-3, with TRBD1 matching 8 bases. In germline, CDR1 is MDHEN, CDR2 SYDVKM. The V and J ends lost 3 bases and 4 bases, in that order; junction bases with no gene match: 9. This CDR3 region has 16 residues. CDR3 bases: TGTGCCAGCAGTTTGGTGGGTTTACAGGGGGCAGATACGCAGTATTTT. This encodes CASSLVGLQGADTQYF.

CDR3 protein: CASRLAGGPDQETQYF. For the CDR3, the DNA is TGTGCCAGCAGACTAGCGGGAGGGCCGGATCAAGAGACCCAGTACTTC. The J gene is TRBJ2-5, the V gene TRBV27; 13 bases match TRBD2. Trimming at V came to 6 bases and at J to 2 bases, leaving 6 bases not matched to a gene. The CDR3 consists of 16 residues. Germline V CDR1 and CDR2: MNHEY, SMNVEV (reference sequence).

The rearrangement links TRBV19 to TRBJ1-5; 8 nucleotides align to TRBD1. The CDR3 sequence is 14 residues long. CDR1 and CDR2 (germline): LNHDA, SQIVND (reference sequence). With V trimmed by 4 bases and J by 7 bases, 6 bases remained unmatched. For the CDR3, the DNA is TGTGCCAGTAGTAACGCAGGGGGCCTCCAGCCCCAGCATTTT. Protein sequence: CASSNAGGLQPQHF. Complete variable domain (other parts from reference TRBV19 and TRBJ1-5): DGGITQSPKYLFRKEGQNVTLSCEQNLNHDAMYWYRQDPGQGLRLIYYSQIVNDFQKGDIAEGYSVSREKKESFPLTVTSAQKNPTAFYLCASSNAGGLQPQHFGDGTRLSIL.